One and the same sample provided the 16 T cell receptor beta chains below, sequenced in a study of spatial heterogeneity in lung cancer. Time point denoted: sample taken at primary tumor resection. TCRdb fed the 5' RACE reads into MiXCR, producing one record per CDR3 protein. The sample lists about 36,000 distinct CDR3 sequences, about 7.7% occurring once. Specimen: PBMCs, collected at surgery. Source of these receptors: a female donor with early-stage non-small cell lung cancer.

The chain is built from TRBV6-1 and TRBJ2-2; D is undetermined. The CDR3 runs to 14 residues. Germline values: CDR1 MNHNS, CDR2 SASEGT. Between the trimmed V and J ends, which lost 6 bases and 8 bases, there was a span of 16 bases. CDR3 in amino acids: CASSPRAEQGELFF. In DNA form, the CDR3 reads TGTGCCAGCAGCCCCCGGGCCGAGCAGGGGGAGCTGTTTTTT.

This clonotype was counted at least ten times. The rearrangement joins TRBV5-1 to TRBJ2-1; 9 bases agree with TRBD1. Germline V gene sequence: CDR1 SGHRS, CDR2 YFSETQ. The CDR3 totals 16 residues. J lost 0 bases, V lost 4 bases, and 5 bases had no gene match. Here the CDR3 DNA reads TGCGCCAGCAGCGAACAGGGGGCTAGCTCCTACAATGAGCAGTTCTTC. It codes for CASSEQGASSYNEQFF.

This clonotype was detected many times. This CDR3 is CASSPPGLAGGDGQLFF. The CDR3 bases are TGTGCCAGCAGCCCGCCGGGACTAGCGGGGGGAGATGGTCAGCTGTTTTTT. V and J are TRBV7-3 and TRBJ2-2; 15 bases are shared with TRBD2. Germline lookup yields CDR1 SGHTA and CDR2 FQGTGA. The CDR3 is made up of 17 amino acids. V was clipped by 5 bases and J by 12 bases; unmatched bases: 13.

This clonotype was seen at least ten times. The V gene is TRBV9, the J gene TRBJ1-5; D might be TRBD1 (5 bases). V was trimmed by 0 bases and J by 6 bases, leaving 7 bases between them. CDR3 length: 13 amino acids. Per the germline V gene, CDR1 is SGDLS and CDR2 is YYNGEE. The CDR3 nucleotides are TGTGCCAGCAGCGTAGCGGGGGGTCAGCCCCAGCATTTT. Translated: CASSVAGGQPQHF. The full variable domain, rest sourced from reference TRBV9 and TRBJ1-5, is DSGVTQTPKHLITATGQRVTLRCSPRSGDLSVYWYQQSLDQGLQFLIQYYNGEERAKGNILERFSAQQFPDLHSELNLSSLELGDSALYFCASSVAGGQPQHFGDGTRLSIL.

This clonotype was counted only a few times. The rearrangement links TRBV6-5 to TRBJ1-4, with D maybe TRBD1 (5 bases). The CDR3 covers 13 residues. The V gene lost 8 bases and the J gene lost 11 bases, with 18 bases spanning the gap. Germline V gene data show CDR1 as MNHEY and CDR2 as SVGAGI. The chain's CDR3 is CASLGPGTGKLFF. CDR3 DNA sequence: TGTGCCAGCCTAGGGCCGGGGACGGGGAAACTGTTTTTT.

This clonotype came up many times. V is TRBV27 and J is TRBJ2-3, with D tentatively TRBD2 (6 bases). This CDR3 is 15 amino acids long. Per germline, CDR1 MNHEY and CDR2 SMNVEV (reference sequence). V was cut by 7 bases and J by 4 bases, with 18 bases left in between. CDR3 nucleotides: TGTGCCAGCACACACCACGTAGCGGACGCAGATACGCAGTATTTT. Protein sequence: CASTHHVADADTQYF.

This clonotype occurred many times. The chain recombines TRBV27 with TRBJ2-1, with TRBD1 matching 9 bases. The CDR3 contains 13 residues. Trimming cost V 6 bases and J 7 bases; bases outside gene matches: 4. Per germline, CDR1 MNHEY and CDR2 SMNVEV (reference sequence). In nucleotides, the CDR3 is TGTGCCAGCAGAGAACAGGGGGCAAATGAGCAGTTCTTC. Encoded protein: CASREQGANEQFF.

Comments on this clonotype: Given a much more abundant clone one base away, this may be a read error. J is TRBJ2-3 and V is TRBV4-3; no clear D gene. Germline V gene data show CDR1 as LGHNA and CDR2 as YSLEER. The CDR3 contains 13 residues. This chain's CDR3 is CACSQDPSDTQYF. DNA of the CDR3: TGCGCCTGCAGCCAAGACCCCTCGGATACGCAGTATTTT.

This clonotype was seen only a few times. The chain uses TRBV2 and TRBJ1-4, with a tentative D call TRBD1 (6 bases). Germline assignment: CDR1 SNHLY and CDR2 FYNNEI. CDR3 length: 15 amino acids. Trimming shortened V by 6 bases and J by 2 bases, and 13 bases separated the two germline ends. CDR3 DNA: TGTGCCAGCAGGCTTATGACAGGCACTAATGAAAAACTGTTTTTT. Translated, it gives CASRLMTGTNEKLFF.

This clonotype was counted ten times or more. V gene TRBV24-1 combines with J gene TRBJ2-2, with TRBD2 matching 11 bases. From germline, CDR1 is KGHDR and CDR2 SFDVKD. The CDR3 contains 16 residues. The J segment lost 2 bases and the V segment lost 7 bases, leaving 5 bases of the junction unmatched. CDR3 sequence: CATRPGTSGNTGELFF. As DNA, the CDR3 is TGTGCCACCAGACCCGGGACTAGCGGAAACACCGGGGAGCTGTTTTTT.

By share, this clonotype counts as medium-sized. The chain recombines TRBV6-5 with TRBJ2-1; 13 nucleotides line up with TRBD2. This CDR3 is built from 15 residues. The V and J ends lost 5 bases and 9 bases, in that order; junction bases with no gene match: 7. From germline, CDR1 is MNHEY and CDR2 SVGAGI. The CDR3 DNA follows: TGTGCCAGCAGTCTACTAGCGGGGGGGCTCGGTGAGCAGTTCTTC. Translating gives CASSLLAGGLGEQFF.

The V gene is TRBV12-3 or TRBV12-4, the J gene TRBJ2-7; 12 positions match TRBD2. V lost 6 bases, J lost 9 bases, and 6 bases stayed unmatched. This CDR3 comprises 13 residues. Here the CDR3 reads CASRTSGGLLQYF. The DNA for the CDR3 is TGTGCCAGCAGGACTAGCGGGGGACTCCTGCAGTACTTC.

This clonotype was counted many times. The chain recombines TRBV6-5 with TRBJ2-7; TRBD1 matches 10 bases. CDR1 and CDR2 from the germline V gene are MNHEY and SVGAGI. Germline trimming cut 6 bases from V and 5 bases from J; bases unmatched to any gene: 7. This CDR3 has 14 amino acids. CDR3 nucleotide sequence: TGTGCCAGCAGCCACCCGGACAGGGGGGACGAGCAGTACTTC. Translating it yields CASSHPDRGDEQYF.

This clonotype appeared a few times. The CDR3 reads CASKEDRGRGGEQYF. The CDR3 bases are TGTGCCAGCAAGGAAGACAGGGGGCGCGGGGGCGAGCAGTACTTC. The chain joins TRBV25-1 to TRBJ2-7; TRBD1 matches at 10 bases. The CDR3 runs 15 residues. CDR1 is MGHDK, CDR2 SYGVNS, per germline. J gave up 6 bases and V 7 bases, and 12 bases lay outside the gene matches.

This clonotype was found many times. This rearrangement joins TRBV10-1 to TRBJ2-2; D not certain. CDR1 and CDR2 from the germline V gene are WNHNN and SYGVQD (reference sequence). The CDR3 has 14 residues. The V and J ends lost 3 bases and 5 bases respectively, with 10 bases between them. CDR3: CASSESPGTGELFF. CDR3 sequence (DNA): TGCGCCAGCAGTGAATCGCCAGGTACCGGGGAGCTGTTTTTT.

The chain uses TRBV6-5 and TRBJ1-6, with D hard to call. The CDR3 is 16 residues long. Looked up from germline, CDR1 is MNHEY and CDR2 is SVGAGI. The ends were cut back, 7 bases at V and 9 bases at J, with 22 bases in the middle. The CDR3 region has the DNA TGTGCCAGCACCCCTTTACTTGCGCGGGGTTTTTCACCCCTCCACTTT. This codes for CASTPLLARGFSPLHF.